The rows below give T cell receptor beta chains drawn from one sample of a study of graft-versus-host responses after intestinal transplantation. Generated by immunoSEQ multiplex PCR, the TCRdb table keeps only in-frame clones and is missing some. Found here are roughly 43,000 clones, about 95% of them singletons; the top ten hold 1.5% to 2%. The sample consisted of PBMCs, taken more than 310 days after intestinal transplant. The receptors stem from a human patient who received an intestinal transplant, so some T cells may come from the graft donor. The CDR3 runs from the conserved cysteine through the conserved F or W. A D gene is named only where the DNA matches it firmly. Size is stated for part of the rows, as once, few or many counts, or as a class when the clone is expanded.

>NA|TRBV28|NA|TRBJ2-3
CASSLFRGRGTDTQYF
TGTGCCAGCAGTTTATTCCGGGGGAGGGGGACAGATACGCAGTATTTT
>NA|TRBV19|TRBD1|TRBJ2-7
CATAPGTGSSYEQYF
TGTGCCACCGCGCCCGGGACAGGGTCCTCCTACGAGCAGTACTTC
>NA|TRBV10-3|NA|TRBJ1-2
CAITPRGGAPDGYTF
TGTGCCATCACCCCTCGGGGGGGCGCCCCGGATGGCTACACCTTC
>once|TRBV9|TRBD1|TRBJ2-2
CASAWGTGSNTGELFF
TGTGCCAGCGCCTGGGGGACAGGGTCGAACACCGGGGAGCTGTTTTTT
>NA|TRBV28|NA|TRBJ2-1
CASSKAIGHNEQFF
TGTGCCAGCAGTAAAGCCATAGGGCACAATGAGCAGTTCTTC
>NA|TRBV10-3|TRBD1|TRBJ1-1
CAAGGGTEAFF
TGTGCCGCAGGGGGAGGGACTGAAGCTTTCTTT
>NA|TRBV19|TRBD1|TRBJ2-2
CASSSPGGRRTGELFF
TGTGCCAGTAGTTCTCCAGGGGGCAGGCGCACCGGGGAGCTGTTTTTT
>NA|TRBV19|TRBD1|TRBJ2-5
CASSMVTGGRETQYF
TGTGCCAGTAGTATGGTCACAGGGGGCAGAGAGACCCAGTACTTC
>NA|TRBV28|NA|TRBJ2-7
CASSGLDNAYEQYF
TGTGCCAGCAGTGGGTTAGATAACGCCTACGAGCAGTACTTC
>NA|TRBV30|TRBD2|TRBJ2-1
CAWVGGRNNEQFF
TGTGCCTGGGTCGGCGGGAGGAACAATGAGCAGTTCTTC
>NA|TRBV7-9|NA|TRBJ2-1
CASSSRLRDGYNEQFF
TGTGCCAGCAGCTCGCGTTTGCGGGACGGCTACAATGAGCAGTTCTTC
>NA|TRBV10-3|NA|TRBJ1-2
CAITPTGDGYTF
TGTGCCATCACCCCGACAGGCGATGGCTACACCTTC
>NA|TRBV9|NA|TRBJ1-1
CASSVEGHPRGTEAFF
TGTGCCAGCAGCGTAGAGGGACACCCCAGGGGTACTGAAGCTTTCTTT
>NA|TRBV7-3|NA|TRBJ1-6
CASSLRQGNSPLHF
TGTGCCAGCAGCTTACGGCAGGGGAATTCACCCCTCCACTTT
>NA|TRBV2|TRBD1|TRBJ1-3
CASSGTGDWGDSGNTIYF
TGTGCCAGCAGTGGGACAGGGGATTGGGGGGACTCTGGAAACACCATATATTTT
>NA|TRBV4-1|TRBD2|TRBJ2-3
CASSQQAGVTTDTQYF
TGCGCCAGCAGCCAACAAGCGGGAGTAACGACAGATACGCAGTATTTT
>NA|TRBV7-9|NA|TRBJ1-1
CASSFMNTEAFF
TGTGCCAGCAGCTTTATGAACACTGAAGCTTTCTTT
>NA|TRBV7-9|NA|TRBJ2-3
CASSLDRPVTDTQYF
TGTGCCAGCAGCTTAGACCGGCCCGTCACAGATACGCAGTATTTT
>NA|TRBV6-5|NA|TRBJ2-1
CASSYKGQEQFF
TGTGCCAGCAGTTACAAGGGGCAAGAGCAGTTCTTC
>NA|TRBV4-1|NA|TRBJ2-5
CASSQRGFGTIQETQYF
TGCGCCAGCAGCCAGAGGGGGTTTGGGACCATCCAAGAGACCCAGTACTTC
>NA|TRBV7-3|TRBD2|TRBJ2-3
CASGLAGEDTQYF
TGTGCCAGCGGGCTAGCGGGGGAGGATACGCAGTATTTT
>NA|TRBV28|NA|TRBJ2-5
CASRERGYAQYF
TGTGCCAGCAGAGAGCGAGGGTACGCCCAGTACTTC
>NA|TRBV6-5|NA|TRBJ1-2
CASSYGQGLGYTF
TGTGCCAGCAGTTACGGGCAGGGCCTCGGCTACACCTTC
>NA|TRBV11-2|NA|TRBJ2-7
CASSPLRYEQYF
TGTGCCAGCAGCCCCCTCCGCTACGAGCAGTACTTC
>few|TRBV28|TRBD2|TRBJ2-3
CASSSGTSGLTREAPDTQYF
TGTGCCAGCAGTTCCGGGACTAGCGGGTTAACCCGGGAGGCGCCAGATACGCAGTATTTT
>NA|TRBV6-5|NA|TRBJ1-4
CASSHEGGASEKLFF
TGTGCCAGCAGTCACGAAGGGGGGGCCAGTGAAAAACTGTTTTTT
>once|TRBV2|NA|TRBJ1-6
CASSEALQGPVNSPLHF
TGTGCCAGCAGTGAAGCGCTTCAAGGCCCTGTCAATTCACCCCTCCACTTT
>NA|TRBV15|NA|TRBJ2-2
CATYGGGYTGELFF
TGTGCCACCTATGGAGGAGGGTACACCGGGGAGCTGTTTTTT
>once|TRBV5-1|NA|TRBJ2-1
CASSLVGRDNEQFF
TGCGCCAGCAGCTTGGTTGGGCGGGACAATGAGCAGTTCTTC
>NA|TRBV6-1|TRBD2|TRBJ2-7
CASGRGGYTYEQYF
TGTGCCAGCGGGCGGGGGGGCTATACCTACGAGCAGTACTTC
>NA|TRBV5-1|NA|TRBJ1-5
CASSLVPDSNQPQHF
TGCGCCAGCAGCTTGGTCCCTGATAGCAATCAGCCCCAGCATTTT
>NA|TRBV4-1|TRBD2|TRBJ2-5
CASSQAGVLQETQYF
TGCGCCAGCAGCCAGGCGGGGGTCTTACAAGAGACCCAGTACTTC
>NA|TRBV5-1|NA|TRBJ2-2
CASVGTVNTGELFF
TGCGCCTCAGTTGGTACAGTGAACACCGGGGAGCTGTTTTTT
>NA|TRBV5-1|TRBD2|TRBJ2-2
CASTLTSHTKTGELFF
TGCGCCAGCACCTTGACTAGCCATACAAAAACCGGGGAGCTGTTTTTT
>NA|TRBV5-1|TRBD1|TRBJ1-1
CASSSGQGSDAFF
TGCGCCAGCAGCTCCGGACAGGGTTCCGACGCTTTCTTT
>NA|TRBV19|NA|TRBJ2-2
CASSMAGIGNTGELFF
TGTGCCAGTAGTATGGCGGGAATCGGGAACACCGGGGAGCTGTTTTTT
>NA|TRBV5-1|NA|TRBJ1-6
CASRVVGNSPLHF
TGCGCCAGCAGAGTCGTCGGTAATTCACCCCTCCACTTT
>NA|TRBV5-1|NA|TRBJ2-1
CASSLAASPFNEQFF
TGCGCCAGCAGCTTGGCTGCTAGCCCCTTCAATGAGCAGTTCTTC
>once|TRBV11-1|NA|TRBJ1-6
CASSLGQANSPLHF
TGTGCCAGCAGCCTCGGGCAAGCCAATTCACCCCTCCACTTT
>once|TRBV6-5|NA|TRBJ2-7
CASTGLGASYEQYF
TGTGCCAGCACGGGACTGGGCGCCTCCTACGAGCAGTACTTC
>NA|TRBV6-5|NA|TRBJ2-7
CASSYSGRTYEQYF
TGTGCCAGCAGTTACTCAGGGAGAACCTACGAGCAGTACTTC
>NA|TRBV7-3|TRBD1|TRBJ2-1
CASSPRTGRQFF
TGTGCCAGCAGCCCCCGGACAGGGCGGCAGTTCTTC
>NA|TRBV15|NA|TRBJ2-1
CATSRERAHEQFF
TGTGCCACCAGCAGAGAACGGGCCCATGAGCAGTTCTTC
>NA|TRBV25-1|TRBD1|TRBJ2-5
CASSRQGKETQYF
TGTGCCAGCTCAAGACAGGGCAAGGAGACCCAGTACTTC
>NA|TRBV6-5|NA|TRBJ2-5
CASSYSRRTETQYF
TGTGCCAGCAGTTACTCTCGGCGAACAGAGACCCAGTACTTC
>NA|TRBV5-6|NA|TRBJ1-6
CASSLGGPLADSPLHF
TGTGCCAGCAGCCTGGGAGGGCCCTTGGCGGATTCACCCCTCCACTTT
>NA|TRBV28|NA|TRBJ2-1
CASSLSFYEQFF
TGTGCCAGCAGTTTATCGTTTTATGAGCAGTTCTTC
>NA|TRBV7-2|NA|TRBJ2-7
CASSLVRGAAREQYF
TGTGCCAGCAGCTTAGTGAGGGGCGCGGCCCGCGAGCAGTACTTC
>NA|TRBV13|TRBD2|TRBJ2-7
CASSSRGGPREQYF
TGTGCCAGCAGCTCTCGGGGGGGCCCAAGGGAGCAGTACTTC
>NA|TRBV19|NA|TRBJ1-5
CASSWRTEKINQPQHF
TGTGCCAGTAGTTGGCGGACAGAGAAAATCAATCAGCCCCAGCATTTT
>NA|TRBV6-5|NA|TRBJ2-5
CASSLRTAQETQYF
TGTGCCAGCAGTCTCCGGACAGCCCAAGAGACCCAGTACTTC
>NA|TRBV5-3|NA|TRBJ2-5
CARSPGLAGPQETQYF
TGTGCCAGAAGCCCGGGTCTGGCTGGCCCCCAAGAGACCCAGTACTTC
>NA|TRBV10-2|NA|TRBJ2-7
CASRDRGPSYEQYF
TGCGCCAGCAGGGATCGGGGACCATCCTACGAGCAGTACTTC
>NA|TRBV2|TRBD1|TRBJ2-7
CASRRTGGSYEQYF
TGTGCCAGCAGAAGGACAGGGGGCTCCTACGAGCAGTACTTC
>NA|TRBV9|NA|TRBJ2-3
CASNVRGYLAPSTDTQYF
TGTGCCAGCAACGTTAGGGGCTACCTAGCGCCGAGCACAGATACGCAGTATTTT